The 9 T cell receptor beta chains below come from one sample, sequenced in a study of cytomegalovirus exposure and HLA in healthy donors. PCR was performed using 60 Vbeta and 13 Jbeta primers. The protocol was immunoSEQ multiplex PCR, while the TCRdb copy is restricted to in-frame clones and leaves out a portion. Among 180,000 or so clones listed, around 80% were seen once. The sequenced sample consisted of PBMCs. These TCRs come from a man between 18 and 29 years old in good health and CMV-seronegative.

The chain joins TRBV21-1 to TRBJ2-7; the D segment call TRBD1 is taken from the table without a DNA check. TRBV21-1 constitutes a pseudogene. The CDR3 extends over 14 amino acids. The CDR3 loop is CASPKGDGTYEQYF. CDR3 in DNA: TGTGCCAGCCCGAAGGGGGACGGGACCTACGAGCAGTACTTC.

This clone was seen only a few times. The rearrangement uses TRBV30 and TRBJ2-2; 7 nucleotides line up with TRBD2. The V gene's germline CDR1 is GTSNPN and CDR2 SVGIG (reference sequence). The V and J ends lost 2 bases and 10 bases, in that order; junction bases with no gene match: 10. This CDR3 comprises 14 residues. CDR3 coding DNA: TGTGCCTGGAGTTTTGCGAGCGGGGTTGTGGAGCTGTTTTTT. Its protein is CAWSFASGVVELFF.

The chain recombines TRBV28 with TRBJ1-2; 7 positions match TRBD1. This CDR3 contains 12 residues. Germline-derived CDR1 and CDR2 are MDHEN and SYDVKM. Unmatched junction bases numbered 7, after V lost 8 bases and J lost 7 bases. The CDR3 DNA reads TGTGCCAGCCAACTTACAGGGGTTGGCTACACCTTC. This translates into CASQLTGVGYTF.

This clone was seen more than once but under ten times. The chain employs TRBV10-3 and TRBJ1-1; D is perhaps TRBD1 (5 bases). V was shortened by 7 bases and J by 0 bases, with 18 bases between the two germline ends. Germline V gene sequence: CDR1 ENHRY, CDR2 SYGVKD. The CDR3 runs 16 residues. The CDR3 is CAITSQGGPMNTEAFF. The CDR3 region has the DNA TGTGCCATCACCTCTCAGGGAGGGCCTATGAACACTGAAGCTTTCTTT.

V is TRBV5-4 and J is TRBJ2-4; weak D call: TRBD1 (6 bases). The V gene's germline CDR1 is SGHNT and CDR2 YYREEE (reference sequence). CDR3 length: 14 residues. The ends were cut back, 2 bases at V and 8 bases at J, with 14 bases in the middle. CDR3 amino acids: CASSFQTGADIQYF. CDR3 DNA: TGTGCCAGCAGCTTCCAGACAGGTGCGGACATTCAGTACTTC.

V usage is TRBV6-5 and J usage is TRBJ2-7, with 8 bases that match TRBD1. This CDR3 is built from 16 residues. The germline V gene encodes CDR1 MNHEY and CDR2 SVGAGI. After removal of 4 bases from V and 0 bases from J, the junction contained 8 bases not matched to a gene. In nucleotides, the CDR3 is TGTGCCAGCAGTTTTCACAGGGGGTTTAGCTCCTACGAGCAGTACTTC. This translates into CASSFHRGFSSYEQYF.

This clone was found once. The rearrangement joins TRBV30 to TRBJ2-7, with 7 bases aligning to TRBD2. In germline, CDR1 is GTSNPN, CDR2 SVGIG (reference sequence). V lost 0 bases, J lost 3 bases, and 5 bases stayed unmatched. CDR3 length equals 14 residues. The CDR3 sequence: CAWSVRSSGYEQYF. CDR3 DNA sequence: TGTGCCTGGAGTGTACGATCTAGCGGCTACGAGCAGTACTTC. The variable domain in full, with the rest retrieved from reference TRBV30 and TRBJ2-7, is SQTIHQWPATLVQPVGSPLSLECTVEGTSNPNLYWYRQAAGRGLQLLFYSVGIGQISSEVPQNLSASRPQDRQFILSSKKLLLSDSGFYLCAWSVRSSGYEQYFGPGTRLTVT.

The chain joins TRBV19 to TRBJ2-7; the match to TRBD1 covers 9 bases. The V segment lost 7 bases and the J segment 2 bases; nucleotides outside the gene matches: 6. CDR3 length: 14 residues. Germline CDR1 is LNHDA and CDR2 is SQIVND (reference sequence). This CDR3 is CASTPGTGTYEQYF. The CDR3 DNA sequence: TGTGCCAGTACCCCTGGGACAGGGACCTACGAGCAGTACTTC.

The chain employs TRBV6-6 and TRBJ1-4; TRBD1 matches 9 bases. The CDR3 extends over 15 amino acids. The V segment lost 3 bases and the J segment 8 bases; nucleotides outside the gene matches: 7. CDR1 is MNHNY and CDR2 is SVGAGI in the germline V gene (reference sequence). CDR3 DNA: TGTGCCAGCAGTTATACCGGGACAGGGAGGGAAAAACTGTTTTTT. It encodes CASSYTGTGREKLFF.